This T cell receptor beta chain derives from a study of T cell responses to AZD1222 COVID-19 vaccine. This CDR3 spans 15 amino acids. V lost 2 bases to trimming and J lost 10 bases, with 18 bases between them. The germline CDR1 and CDR2 sequences are SSHAT and FNYEAQ (reference sequence). Study-wide results and limits: The CD4 TCRs associated with vaccination extended across spike and predominated at 160-218 and 743-854. Among the donors, most were white British and more were female, and clonal diversity was possibly underestimated.

TCRdb's table, derived via immunoSEQ multiplex PCR, lists solely in-frame clones and lacks some. The sample has tens of thousands of clones, 83% seen once. Concerning this clone: Its target is not known.

This specimen consisted of peripheral blood, obtained 28 days after the second AZD1222 dose. The chain combines TRBV7-7 with TRBJ2-1; D could derive from TRBD1 or TRBD2 (5 bases each). This receptor was obtained from an adult who received the AZD1222 COVID-19 vaccine. The CDR3 DNA sequence: TGTGCCAGCAGCTTACAGACAGTCCCCCGCGGGGAGCAGTTCTTC. This encodes CASSLQTVPRGEQFF. Combining the CDR3 with reference TRBV7-7 and TRBJ2-1 gives the whole variable domain GAGVSQSPRYKVTKRGQDVTLRCDPISSHATLYWYQQALGQGPEFLTYFNYEAQPDKSGLPSDRFSAERPEGSISTLTIQRTEQRDSAMYRCASSLQTVPRGEQFFGPGTRLTVL.